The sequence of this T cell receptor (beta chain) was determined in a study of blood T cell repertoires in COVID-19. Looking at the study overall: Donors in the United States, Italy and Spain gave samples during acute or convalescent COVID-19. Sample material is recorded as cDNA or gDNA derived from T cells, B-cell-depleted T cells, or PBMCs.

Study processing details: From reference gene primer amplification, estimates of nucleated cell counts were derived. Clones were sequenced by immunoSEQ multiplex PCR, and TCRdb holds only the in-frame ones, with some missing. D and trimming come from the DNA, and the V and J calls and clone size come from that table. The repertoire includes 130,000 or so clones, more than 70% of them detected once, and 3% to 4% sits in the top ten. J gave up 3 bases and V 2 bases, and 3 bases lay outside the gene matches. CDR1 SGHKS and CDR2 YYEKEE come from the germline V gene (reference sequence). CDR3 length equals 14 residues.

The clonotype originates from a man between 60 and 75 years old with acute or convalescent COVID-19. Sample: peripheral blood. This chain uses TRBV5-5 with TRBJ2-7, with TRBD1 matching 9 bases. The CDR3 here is CASSFLTGGYEQYF. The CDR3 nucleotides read TGTGCCAGCAGCTTTTTGACAGGGGGCTACGAGCAGTACTTC.